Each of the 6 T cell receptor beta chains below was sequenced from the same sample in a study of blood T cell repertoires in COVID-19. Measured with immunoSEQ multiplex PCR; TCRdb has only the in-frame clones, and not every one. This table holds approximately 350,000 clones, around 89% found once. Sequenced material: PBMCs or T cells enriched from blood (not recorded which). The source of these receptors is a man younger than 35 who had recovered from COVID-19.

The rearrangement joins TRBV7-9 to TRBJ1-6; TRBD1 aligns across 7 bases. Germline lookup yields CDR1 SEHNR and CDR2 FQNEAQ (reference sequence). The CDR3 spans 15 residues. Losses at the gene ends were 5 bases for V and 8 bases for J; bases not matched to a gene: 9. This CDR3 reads CASSPRQGPDSPLHF. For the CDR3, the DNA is TGTGCCAGCAGCCCCCGACAGGGCCCGGATTCACCCCTCCACTTT.

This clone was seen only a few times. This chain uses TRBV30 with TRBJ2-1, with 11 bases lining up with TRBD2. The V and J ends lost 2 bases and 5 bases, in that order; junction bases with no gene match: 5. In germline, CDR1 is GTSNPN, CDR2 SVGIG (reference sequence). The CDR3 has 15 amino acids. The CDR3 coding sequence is TGTGCCTGGAGTCAAAAGGGACTAGCGGACAATGAGCAGTTCTTC. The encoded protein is CAWSQKGLADNEQFF. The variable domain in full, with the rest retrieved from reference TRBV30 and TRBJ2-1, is SQTIHQWPATLVQPVGSPLSLECTVEGTSNPNLYWYRQAAGRGLQLLFYSVGIGQISSEVPQNLSASRPQDRQFILSSKKLLLSDSGFYLCAWSQKGLADNEQFFGPGTRLTVL.

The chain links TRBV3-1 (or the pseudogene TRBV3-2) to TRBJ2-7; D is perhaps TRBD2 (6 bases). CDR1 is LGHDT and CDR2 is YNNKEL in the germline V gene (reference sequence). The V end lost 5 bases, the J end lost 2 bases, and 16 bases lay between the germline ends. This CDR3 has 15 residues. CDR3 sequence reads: CASSVDRDFAYEQYF. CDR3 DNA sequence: TGTGCCAGCAGCGTTGATCGGGACTTCGCCTACGAGCAGTACTTC.

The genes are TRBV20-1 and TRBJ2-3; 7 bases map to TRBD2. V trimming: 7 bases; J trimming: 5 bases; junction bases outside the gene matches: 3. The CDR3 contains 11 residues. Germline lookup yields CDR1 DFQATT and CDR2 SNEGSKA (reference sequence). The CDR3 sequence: CSGREIDTQYF. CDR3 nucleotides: TGCAGTGGGCGGGAGATAGATACGCAGTATTTT.

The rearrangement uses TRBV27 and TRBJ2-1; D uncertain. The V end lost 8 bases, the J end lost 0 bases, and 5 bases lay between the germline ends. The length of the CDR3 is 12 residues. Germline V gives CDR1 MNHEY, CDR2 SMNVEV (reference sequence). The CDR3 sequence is CASVSSYNEQFF. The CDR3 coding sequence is TGTGCCAGCGTGAGCTCCTACAATGAGCAGTTCTTC.

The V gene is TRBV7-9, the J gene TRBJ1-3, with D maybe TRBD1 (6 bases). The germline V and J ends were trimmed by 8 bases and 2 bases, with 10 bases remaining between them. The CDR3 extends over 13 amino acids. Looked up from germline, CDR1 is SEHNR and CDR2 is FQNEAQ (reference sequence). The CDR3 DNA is TGTGCCAGCCGATCAGGGGCTGGAAACACCATATATTTT. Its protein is CASRSGAGNTIYF.